Listed here are 23 T cell receptor beta chains from one sample, sequenced in a study of lymphopenia after photon versus proton radiotherapy. The method was immunoSEQ multiplex PCR; TCRdb's version includes in-frame clones alone and lacks a portion of them. The table records approximately 17,000 clones, about 88% of them present only once. The sample here was peripheral blood, taken from a patient treated with proton-based radiotherapy. These TCRs come from a woman aged 60-75 years with cholangiocarcinoma. Some clones in this sample may be carry-over from other donors' samples.

The chain couples TRBV5-1 to TRBJ1-4, with 8 nucleotides matching TRBD1. The CDR3 spans 16 residues. V shed 4 bases, J shed 8 bases, and the junction held 13 bases outside the gene matches. Germline CDR1 SGHRS, CDR2 YFSETQ. The CDR3 here is CASSRLGWTGQEKLFF. In nucleotides, the CDR3 is TGCGCCAGCAGCAGACTGGGGTGGACAGGGCAGGAAAAACTGTTTTTT.

By share, this clone ranks as medium-sized. The chain employs TRBV6-1 and TRBJ2-3; D unclear. CDR3 length: 11 residues. Germline-derived CDR1 and CDR2 are MNHNS and SASEGT. V lost 3 bases and J lost 2, with 0 bases in between. CDR3 sequence (DNA): TGTGCCAGCAGTGACACAGATACGCAGTATTTT. Its protein product is CASSDTDTQYF.

CDR3 amino acids: CASSNDRGECRAYGYTF. CDR3 nucleotide sequence: TGTGCCAGCAGCAACGACAGGGGTGAGTGTCGGGCCTATGGCTACACCTTC. The V and J genes are TRBV21-1 and TRBJ1-2; the table's D call TRBD1 went unverified against the DNA. TRBV21-1 is a pseudogene. This CDR3 is 17 amino acids long.

The CDR3, as DNA: TGTGCCAGCAGCTTATGGGCGCAAAACACCGGGGAGCTGTTTTTT. Translation gives CASSLWAQNTGELFF. This chain joins TRBV7-8 and TRBJ2-2, with D unclear. Germline V gene sequence: CDR1 SGHVS, CDR2 FQNEAQ. V was clipped by 2 bases and J by 2 bases, with 9 bases between them. This CDR3 is built from 15 residues. The full variable domain, completed using reference TRBV7-8 and TRBJ2-2, is GAGVSQSPRYKVAKRGQDVALRCDPISGHVSLFWYQQALGQGPEFLTYFQNEAQLDKSGLPSDRFFAERPEGSVSTLKIQRTQQEDSAVYLCASSLWAQNTGELFFGEGSRLTVL.

This clone was seen just once. The V gene is TRBV9, the J gene TRBJ2-2, with D unresolved. V was pared by 2 bases and J by 5 bases, with 1 base between. Germline-derived CDR1 and CDR2 are SGDLS and YYNGEE. The CDR3 contains 11 residues. The CDR3 spells CASSVTGELFF. DNA for the CDR3: TGTGCCAGCAGCGTGACCGGGGAGCTGTTTTTT.

This chain connects TRBV2 to TRBJ2-3; 10 bases fit TRBD2. V lost 0 bases and J lost 4; bases outside the gene matches: 10. Per the germline V gene, CDR1 is SNHLY and CDR2 is FYNNEI. The CDR3 sequence is 18 residues long. CDR3 sequence reads: CASSEAGTVAGGPDTQYF. In nucleotides, the CDR3 is TGTGCCAGCAGTGAAGCAGGGACAGTAGCGGGAGGACCAGATACGCAGTATTTT. The whole variable domain, remainder taken from reference TRBV2 and TRBJ2-3, is EPEVTQTPSHQVTQMGQEVILRCVPISNHLYFYWYRQILGQKVEFLVSFYNNEISEKSEIFDDQFSVERPDGSNFTLKIRSTKLEDSAMYFCASSEAGTVAGGPDTQYFGPGTRLTVL.

The gene calls are TRBV7-9 and TRBJ2-7; D is unresolved. From germline, CDR1 is SEHNR and CDR2 FQNEAQ (reference sequence). Trimming took off 7 bases at V and 0 bases at J, with 7 bases between the two ends. CDR3 length equals 12 residues. CDR3 region: CASMGISYEQYF. CDR3 DNA sequence: TGTGCCAGCATGGGGATCTCCTACGAGCAGTACTTC.

This rearrangement joins TRBV6-5 to TRBJ1-1, with D hard to call. CDR1 MNHEY and CDR2 SVGAGI come from the germline V gene. The CDR3 is 13 amino acids. The ends were cut back, 7 bases at V and 1 base at J, with 10 bases in the middle. The CDR3: CASTINRNTEAFF. CDR3 sequence (DNA): TGTGCCAGCACGATCAACAGGAACACTGAAGCTTTCTTT.

The chain links TRBV21-1 to TRBJ2-1. TRBV21-1 is reported as a pseudogene. The CDR3 runs 20 residues. The CDR3, as DNA: TGTGCCAGCACCCCAAACACAGGGTGGGGGGTAAATCGGTCCTACAATGAGCAGTTCTTC. Its translation is CASTPNTGWGVNRSYNEQFF.

The rearrangement joins TRBV30 to TRBJ1-6, with a tentative D call TRBD1 (6 bases). Trimming removed 2 bases at V and 7 bases at J, with 12 bases between. The CDR3 runs 14 residues. Per the germline V gene, CDR1 is GTSNPN and CDR2 is SVGIG (reference sequence). The CDR3 region is CAWSIRGGNSPLHF. DNA of the CDR3: TGTGCCTGGAGTATTCGAGGGGGAAATTCACCCCTCCACTTT.

The V call is TRBV18, the J call TRBJ1-1; unclear D gene. Germline CDR1 and CDR2: KGHSH and LQKENI. This CDR3 is 13 amino acids long. Trimming removed 2 bases at V and 3 bases at J, with 7 bases between. The chain's CDR3 is CASSPIGDTEAFF. The CDR3 DNA reads TGTGCCAGCTCACCAATCGGAGACACTGAAGCTTTCTTT.

This chain uses TRBV4-3 with TRBJ2-1; D is ambiguous. The CDR3 loop spans 16 amino acids. Germline V CDR1 and CDR2: LGHNA, YSLEER. Trimming took 0 bases from V and 7 from J, leaving 16 bases between them. The CDR3 DNA reads TGCGCCAGCAGCCAAGATCCCTCCCCTCTTGGGAATGAGCAGTTCTTC. Translating it yields CASSQDPSPLGNEQFF.

The gene calls are TRBV5-1 and TRBJ2-7; D possibly corresponds to TRBD1 (6 bases). CDR3 length: 14 amino acids. CDR1 and CDR2 (germline): SGHRS, YFSETQ. The ends were cut back, 3 bases at V and 1 base at J, with 11 bases in the middle. The CDR3 is CASSSRDTSYEQYF. DNA for the CDR3: TGCGCCAGCAGCTCCCGGGACACGTCCTACGAGCAGTACTTC. Drawing the rest from reference TRBV5-1 and TRBJ2-7, the complete variable domain is KAGVTQTPRYLIKTRGQQVTLSCSPISGHRSVSWYQQTPGQGLQFLFEYFSETQRNKGNFPGRFSGRQFSNSRSEMNVSTLELGDSALYLCASSSRDTSYEQYFGPGTRLTVT.

The CDR3 DNA follows: TGTGCCAGCAGCTCCGTTGGGAAGAGCTCCTACGAGCAGTACTTC. Its translation: CASSSVGKSSYEQYF. V and J are TRBV7-4 and TRBJ2-7; D call uncertain. Germline lookup yields CDR1 SGHVT and CDR2 SQSDAQ. The V end lost 4 bases, the J end lost 0 bases, and 13 bases lay between the germline ends. This CDR3 spans 15 amino acids.

In its sample, this clone was seen once. The genes are TRBV7-2 and TRBJ2-3; tentatively, D is TRBD1 (5 bases). The CDR3 is 14 amino acids. Trimming shortened V by 2 bases and J by 4 bases, and 10 bases separated the two germline ends. In germline, CDR1 is SGHTA, CDR2 FQGNSA. CDR3 sequence reads: CASSLRPGSDTQYF. In DNA, the CDR3 is TGTGCCAGCAGCTTAAGGCCAGGGTCAGATACGCAGTATTTT. Complete variable domain (other parts from reference TRBV7-2 and TRBJ2-3): GAGVSQSPSNKVTEKGKDVELRCDPISGHTALYWYRQSLGQGLEFLIYFQGNSAPDKSGLPSDRFSAERTGGSVSTLTIQRTQQEDSAVYLCASSLRPGSDTQYFGPGTRLTVL.

V usage is TRBV25-1 and J usage is TRBJ1-2; D is ambiguous. Trimming left V 2 bases short and J 4 bases short, with 20 bases between. The germline CDR1 and CDR2 sequences are MGHDK and SYGVNS. The CDR3 extends over 17 amino acids. CDR3 sequence (DNA): TGTGCCAGCAGTGAAAAGGGCAGCTTAGGCTCCATCTATGGCTACACCTTC. Residues: CASSEKGSLGSIYGYTF.

This chain uses TRBV2 with TRBJ1-1; 7 nucleotides agree with TRBD1. From germline, CDR1 is SNHLY and CDR2 FYNNEI. V shed 6 bases, J shed 1 base, and the junction held 8 bases outside the gene matches. The CDR3 contains 15 residues. CDR3 DNA: TGTGCCAGCAGCGACCAGGGGGGAGGGAACACTGAAGCTTTCTTT. Translating gives CASSDQGGGNTEAFF.

V and J are TRBV6-5 and TRBJ2-7; 7 bases align to TRBD2. V lost 2 bases, J lost 2 bases, and 3 bases stayed unmatched. CDR1 and CDR2 from the germline V gene are MNHEY and SVGAGI. This CDR3 contains 14 residues. CDR3 DNA sequence: TGTGCCAGCAGTTACAGCCTAGCGGCCTACGAGCAGTACTTC. Translation gives CASSYSLAAYEQYF.

This rearrangement joins TRBV5-1 to TRBJ2-1; TRBD1 matches at 7 bases. The CDR3 contains 14 residues. The germline gives CDR1 SGHRS, CDR2 YFSETQ. Unmatched junction bases numbered 6, after V lost 6 bases and J lost 3 bases. In DNA, the CDR3 is TGCGCCAGCACGAGGCAGGGGGTCTACAATGAGCAGTTCTTC. Protein product: CASTRQGVYNEQFF.

The chain couples TRBV25-1 to TRBJ2-3, with 7 bases aligning to TRBD1. J was trimmed by 7 bases and V by 4 bases; bases with no gene match: 8. Germline-derived CDR1 and CDR2 are MGHDK and SYGVNS. The CDR3 has 14 amino acids. The CDR3 DNA is TGTGCCAGCAGTGGATCACCAGGGGGAAATACGCAGTATTTT. Amino acid sequence: CASSGSPGGNTQYF.

In its sample, this clone was seen once. V usage is TRBV5-6 and J usage is TRBJ2-1, with 13 nucleotides matching TRBD2. J lost 10 bases, V lost 6 bases, and 10 bases had no gene match. The CDR3 has 15 amino acids. Germline V gene data show CDR1 as SGHDT and CDR2 as YYEEEE. Written as DNA, the CDR3 is TGTGCCAGCACTAGACTAGCGGGAGGCGTGGGAGAGCAGTTCTTC. This gives the protein CASTRLAGGVGEQFF.

The chain uses TRBV6-6 and TRBJ2-7; no reliable D call. This CDR3 comprises 12 residues. Germline V gene sequence: CDR1 MNHNY, CDR2 SVGAGI (reference sequence). With 2 bases removed from V and 2 bases from J, the gap between germline ends came to 4 bases. CDR3 bases: TGTGCCAGCAGTTACCTTACCTACGAGCAGTACTTC. It translates to CASSYLTYEQYF.

The CDR3 DNA is TGTGCCAGCTCACCACAACGAGAGAATCAGCCCCAGCATTTT. Encoded protein: CASSPQRENQPQHF. The V call is TRBV18, the J call TRBJ1-5, with D hard to call. V was shortened by 1 base and J by 4 bases, with 8 bases between the two germline ends. The CDR3 totals 14 residues. Germline V CDR1 and CDR2: KGHSH, LQKENI.